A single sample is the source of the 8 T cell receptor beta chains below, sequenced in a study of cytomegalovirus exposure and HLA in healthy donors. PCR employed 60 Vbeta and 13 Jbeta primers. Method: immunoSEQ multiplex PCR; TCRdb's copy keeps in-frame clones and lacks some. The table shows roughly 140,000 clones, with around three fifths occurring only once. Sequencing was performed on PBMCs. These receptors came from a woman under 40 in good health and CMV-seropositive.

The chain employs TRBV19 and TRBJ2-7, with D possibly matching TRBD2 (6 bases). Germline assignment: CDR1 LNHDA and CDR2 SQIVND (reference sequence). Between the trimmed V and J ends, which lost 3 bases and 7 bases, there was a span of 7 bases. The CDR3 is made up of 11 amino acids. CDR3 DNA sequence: TGTGCCAGTAGTATCGGGGGAGAGCAGTACTTC. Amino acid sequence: CASSIGGEQYF.

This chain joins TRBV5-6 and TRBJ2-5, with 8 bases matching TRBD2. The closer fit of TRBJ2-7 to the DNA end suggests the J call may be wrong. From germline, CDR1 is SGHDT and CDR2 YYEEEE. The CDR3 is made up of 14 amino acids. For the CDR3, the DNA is TGTGCCAGCAGCTTGACGGGAGGGCCCTACGAGCAGTACTTC. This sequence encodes CASSLTGGPYEQYF.

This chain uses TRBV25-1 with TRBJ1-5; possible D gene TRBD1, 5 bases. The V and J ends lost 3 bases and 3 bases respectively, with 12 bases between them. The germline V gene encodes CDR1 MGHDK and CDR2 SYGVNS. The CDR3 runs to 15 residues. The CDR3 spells CASSEAGDYNQPQHF. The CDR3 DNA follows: TGTGCCAGCAGTGAGGCTGGGGACTACAATCAGCCCCAGCATTTT.

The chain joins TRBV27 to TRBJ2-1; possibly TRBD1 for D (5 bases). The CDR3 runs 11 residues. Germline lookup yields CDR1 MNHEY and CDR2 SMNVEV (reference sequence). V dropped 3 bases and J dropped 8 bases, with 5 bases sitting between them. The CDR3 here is CASSLGHEQFF. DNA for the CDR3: TGTGCCAGCAGTTTGGGGCATGAGCAGTTCTTC.

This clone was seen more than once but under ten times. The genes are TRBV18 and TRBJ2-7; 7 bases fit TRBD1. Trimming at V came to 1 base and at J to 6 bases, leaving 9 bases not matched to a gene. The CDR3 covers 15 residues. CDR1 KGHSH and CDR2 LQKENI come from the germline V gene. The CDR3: CASSPRLQGPVEQYF. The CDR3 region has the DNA TGTGCCAGCTCACCACGGTTACAGGGGCCTGTCGAGCAGTACTTC.

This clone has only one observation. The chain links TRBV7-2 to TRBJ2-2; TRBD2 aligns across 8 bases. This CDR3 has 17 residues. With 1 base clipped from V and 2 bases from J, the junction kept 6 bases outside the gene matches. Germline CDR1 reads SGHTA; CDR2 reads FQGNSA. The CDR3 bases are TGTGCCAGCAGCTTAGTGGCTAGCGGGTCTAACACCGGGGAGCTGTTTTTT. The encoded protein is CASSLVASGSNTGELFF. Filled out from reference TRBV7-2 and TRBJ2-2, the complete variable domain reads GAGVSQSPSNKVTEKGKDVELRCDPISGHTALYWYRQSLGQGLEFLIYFQGNSAPDKSGLPSDRFSAERTGGSVSTLTIQRTQQEDSAVYLCASSLVASGSNTGELFFGEGSRLTVL.

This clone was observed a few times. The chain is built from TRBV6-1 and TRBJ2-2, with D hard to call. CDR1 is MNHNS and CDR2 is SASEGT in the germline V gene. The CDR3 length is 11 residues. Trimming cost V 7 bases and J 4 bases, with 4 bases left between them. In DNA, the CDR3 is TGTGCCAGCACTCGCACCGGGGAGCTGTTTTTT. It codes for CASTRTGELFF.

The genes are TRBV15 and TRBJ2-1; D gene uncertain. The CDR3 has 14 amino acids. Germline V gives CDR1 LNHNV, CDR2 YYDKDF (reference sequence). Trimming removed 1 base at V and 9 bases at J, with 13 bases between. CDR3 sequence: CATSRGGSLSEQFF. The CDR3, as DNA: TGTGCCACCAGCAGAGGAGGTAGCCTGAGTGAGCAGTTCTTC.